This T cell receptor beta chain was recorded in a study of shared clonotypes between healthy human individuals. Study details: Per donor, CD8 memory used one plate, CD8 naive used two, CD4 memory used three and CD4 naive used three.

Concerning this clone itself: What it binds is unknown. Other DNA sequences in the sample encode the same CDR3.

Assay used: immunoSEQ multiplex PCR; TCRdb lists only in-frame clones, some missing. The sample lists some 980,000 clones; 76% were seen once. CDR3 length: 14 residues. V shed 1 base and J shed 1 base, with 7 bases lying between them. The V gene's germline CDR1 is SGHNT and CDR2 YENEEA. Points from the study as a whole: When naive CD4 clonotypes were compared across several donors, approximately 5% were shared. Rarefaction showed sorted-subset sequencing was incomplete despite large depth. Memory subsets generally showed lower estimated richness than naive subsets.

The sequence was collected from a young man in good health. The sample was memory CD4+ T cells sorted from blood. The subset was: CD45RA-negative fraction. V usage is TRBV11-3 and J usage is TRBJ1-1; D is unclear. CDR3: CASSLGPGNTEAFF. The CDR3 coding sequence is TGTGCCAGCAGCTTAGGGCCAGGGAACACTGAAGCTTTCTTT.